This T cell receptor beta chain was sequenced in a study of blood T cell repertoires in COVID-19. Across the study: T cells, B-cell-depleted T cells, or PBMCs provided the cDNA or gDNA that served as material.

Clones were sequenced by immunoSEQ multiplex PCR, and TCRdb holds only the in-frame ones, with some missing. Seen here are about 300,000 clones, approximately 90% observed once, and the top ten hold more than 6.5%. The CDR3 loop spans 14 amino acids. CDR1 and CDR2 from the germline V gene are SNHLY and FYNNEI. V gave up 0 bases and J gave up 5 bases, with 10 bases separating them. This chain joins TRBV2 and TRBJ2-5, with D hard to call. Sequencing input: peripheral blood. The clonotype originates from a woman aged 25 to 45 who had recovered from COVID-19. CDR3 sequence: CASSEALSRETQYF. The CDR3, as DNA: TGTGCCAGCAGTGAAGCGCTTTCCCGGGAGACCCAGTACTTC.